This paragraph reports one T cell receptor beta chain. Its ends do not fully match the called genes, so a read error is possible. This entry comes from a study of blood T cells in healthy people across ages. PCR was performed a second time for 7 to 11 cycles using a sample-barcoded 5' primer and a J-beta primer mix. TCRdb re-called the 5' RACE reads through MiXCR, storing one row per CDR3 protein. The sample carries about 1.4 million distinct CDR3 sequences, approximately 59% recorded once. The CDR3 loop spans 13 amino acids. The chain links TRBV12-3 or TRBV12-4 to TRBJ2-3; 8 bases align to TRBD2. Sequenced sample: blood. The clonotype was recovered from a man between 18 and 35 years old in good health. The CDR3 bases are TGTGCCAGCAGTAGCGGGAGCACAGATACGCTGTATTTT. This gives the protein CASSSGSTDTLYF.